The 18 T cell receptor beta chains presented below share a single source sample, sequenced in a study of tumor and adjacent non-tumor tissue in lung cancer. No cell sorting was done before RNA was extracted from the tissue. The normal lung tissue was taken more than 3 cm from the tumor edge. TCRbeta libraries were built with three rounds of nested PCR, modified from ARM-PCR. TCRdb used MiXCR to reprocess the multiplex PCR reads, holding one entry per CDR3 protein. This sample yields around 80,000 distinct CDR3 sequences, of which over 60% are seen a single time; around 40% belongs to the top ten. Specimen: distant non-tumor lung tissue. Every receptor here comes from a man between 65 and 85 years old with non-small cell lung cancer.

This clonotype was observed once. The conserved closing phenylalanine or tryptophan is absent in this CDR3, likely reflecting a read error. The limits of the CDR3 on the DNA are not certain, so only TCRdb's listed CDR3 is given. The chain links TRBV6-2 or TRBV6-3 to TRBJ2-5; whether TRBD1, the table's D call, matches the DNA was not checked. Per germline, CDR1 MNHEY and CDR2 SVGEGT. The CDR3 is made up of 13 amino acids, end residues included. This CDR3 is CASRRGAQETHYL.

This clonotype was recorded a few times. In DNA form, the CDR3 reads TGCAGTGCTAGTTCAGGGGCGATGAATGAAAAACTGTTTTTT. Its translation: CSASSGAMNEKLFF. The chain combines TRBV20-1 with TRBJ1-4; tentatively, D is TRBD1 (6 bases). The V and J ends lost 3 bases and 5 bases respectively, with 13 bases between them. CDR1 and CDR2 from the germline V gene are DFQATT and SNEGSKA (reference sequence). CDR3 length equals 14 residues.

This clonotype was seen at least ten times. The V gene is TRBV12-3 or TRBV12-4, the J gene TRBJ2-3; possibly TRBD1 for D (6 bases). V was trimmed by 6 bases and J by 1 base, leaving 11 bases between them. The CDR3 extends over 14 amino acids. The CDR3 nucleotides read TGTGCCAGCAGCCAGGGGCAGCGCACAGATACGCAGTATTTT. Translation: CASSQGQRTDTQYF.

This clonotype has only a few counts. Germline and junction disagree at one end, which may indicate a read error. The V gene is TRBV29-1, the J gene TRBJ2-5, with D possibly TRBD1 on 6 matching bases. Looked up from germline, CDR1 is SQVTM and CDR2 is ANQGSEA. The CDR3 runs to 13 residues. The CDR3 region is CRVSDRFQDTQYF. DNA of the CDR3: TGCCGCGTGTCCGACAGGTTCCAAGATACCCAGTACTTC.

CDR3 nucleotide sequence: TGTGCCAGCAGTTACTTCGGGACAGGGCAGCTGAGTAGCTACACCTTC. It is translated as CASSYFGTGQLSSYTF. The gene calls are TRBV6-5 and TRBJ1-2; 9 nucleotides agree with TRBD1. Per germline, CDR1 MNHEY and CDR2 SVGAGI. The CDR3 totals 16 residues. V shed 1 base, J shed 9 bases, and the junction held 12 bases outside the gene matches.

Comments on this clonotype: The conserved final phenylalanine or tryptophan is absent from the CDR3, which likely points to a read error. In nucleotides, the CDR3 is TGCAGCGTTAAATTCTATTGGACTAGCGGGAGGAAACAAGAGACCCAGTACCTC. The encoded protein is CSVKFYWTSGRKQETQYL. V and J are TRBV29-1 and TRBJ2-5; 14 bases map to TRBD2. V lost 5 bases and J lost 2; bases outside the gene matches: 13. This CDR3 region has 18 residues. The V gene's germline CDR1 is SQVTM and CDR2 ANQGSEA.

This clonotype was found a few times. Here the CDR3 omits its conserved ending phenylalanine or tryptophan, so a read error is the likely source. The chain links TRBV11-3 to TRBJ2-3, with TRBD2 as a possible D gene (5 bases). Germline CDR1 is SGHNT and CDR2 is YENEEA. The CDR3 consists of 15 residues. Here the CDR3 reads CASTRREVSTDMQYL. In nucleotides, the CDR3 is TGTGCCAGCACCCGTCGGGAAGTAAGTACAGATATGCAGTATTTG.

V is TRBV11-1 and J is TRBJ1-2; D is unresolved. The germline V and J ends were trimmed by 9 bases and 9 bases, with 17 bases remaining between them. Germline CDR1 and CDR2: SGHAT and FQDESV (reference sequence). The CDR3 runs 12 residues. CDR3 in amino acids: CASRLYRYSYTF. CDR3 bases: TGTGCCAGTAGGTTATACAGATATAGCTACACCTTC.

The rearrangement links TRBV4-1 to TRBJ2-1; a possible D gene is TRBD1 (6 bases). The ends were cut back, 4 bases at V and 5 bases at J, with 27 bases in the middle. CDR3 length: 19 residues. Germline V CDR1 and CDR2: MGHRA, YSYEKL. This CDR3 is CASSLKPPGRGPINNEQFF. CDR3 DNA sequence: TGCGCCAGCAGCCTGAAACCACCCGGCAGGGGTCCTATTAACAATGAGCAGTTCTTC.

This chain uses TRBV11-1 with TRBJ2-7; perhaps TRBD1 as D (5 bases). CDR3 length: 14 residues. Trimming cost V 3 bases and J 5 bases, with 14 bases left between them. The germline gives CDR1 SGHAT, CDR2 FQDESV (reference sequence). The CDR3 nucleotides read TGTGCCAGCAGCTTGTTCGGGTCAGGGAACGAGCAGTACTTC. It codes for CASSLFGSGNEQYF.

With respect to this clonotype: A junction boundary mismatches the germline segment, possibly from a read error. The chain combines TRBV12-3 or TRBV12-4 with TRBJ1-2, with 9 bases matching TRBD1. This CDR3 is built from 15 residues. The CDR3: CASSDRDRDSYGYTF. The CDR3 coding sequence is TGTGCCAGCAGTGACCGGGACAGGGATAGCTATGGATACACCTTC.

Of note for this clonotype: This likely comes from a read error, as the CDR3 has no conserved phenylalanine or tryptophan at its end. The chain carries TRBV20-1 and TRBJ2-2; D remains unclear. The CDR3 spans 15 residues. Germline CDR1 DFQATT, CDR2 SNEGSKA (reference sequence). Trimming left V 2 bases short and J 3 bases short, with 13 bases between. The CDR3 is CSARLRGSDTGELFY. As DNA, the CDR3 is TGCAGTGCTAGACTGAGAGGTTCGGACACCGGGGAGCTGTTTTAT.

Note on this clonotype: The conserved phenylalanine or tryptophan is not found at the CDR3 terminus, so this likely reflects a read error. V gene TRBV29-1 combines with J gene TRBJ1-5; a weak D match, TRBD1 (5 bases). The CDR3 sequence is 18 residues long. CDR1 SQVTM and CDR2 ANQGSEA come from the germline V gene. CDR3: CSVEDLWDDGIGNQPQHL. The DNA for the CDR3 is TGTAGCGTTGAAGATCTATGGGACGACGGCATTGGCAATCAGCCCCAGCATCTT.

Notes on this clonotype: Germline and junction disagree at one end, which may indicate a read error. V gene TRBV11-1 combines with J gene TRBJ1-2, with D uncertain. The CDR3 has 12 amino acids. Germline CDR1 SGHAT, CDR2 FQDESV (reference sequence). The CDR3 is CDSSLYKYGYTF. CDR3 coding DNA: TGTGACAGCAGTTTATACAAATATGGCTACACCTTC. Drawing the rest from reference TRBV11-1 and TRBJ1-2, the complete variable domain is EAEVAQSPRYKITEKSQAVAFWCDPISGHATLYWYRQILGQGPELLVQFQDESVVDDSQLPKDRFSAERLKGVDSTLKIQPAELGDSAMYLCDSSLYKYGYTFGSGTRLTVV.

V is TRBV4-2 and J is TRBJ2-3, with D perhaps TRBD1 (5 bases). CDR1 is LGHNA and CDR2 is YNFKEQ in the germline V gene. The CDR3 totals 15 residues. The germline V and J ends were trimmed by 1 base and 3 bases, with 11 bases remaining between them. CDR3 protein: CASSQADKTTDTQYF. CDR3 in DNA: TGTGCCAGCAGCCAAGCGGACAAAACTACAGATACGCAGTATTTT.

With regard to this clonotype: Here the CDR3 omits its conserved ending phenylalanine or tryptophan, so a read error is the likely source. V and J are TRBV11-1 and TRBJ1-2; no clear D. CDR1 SGHAT and CDR2 FQDESV come from the germline V gene (reference sequence). The CDR3 extends over 12 amino acids. The CDR3 protein is CASSIYRYDYTL. CDR3 in DNA: TGTGCCAGCAGCATATACAGATATGACTACACCCTC.

As concerns this clonotype: The germline gene is not matched at one end of the junction; a read error may be the cause. The rearrangement joins TRBV4-3 to TRBJ2-3; the match to TRBD2 covers 10 bases. Germline CDR1 is LGHNA and CDR2 is YSLEER. The CDR3 consists of 17 residues. CDR3 region: CASSQDAPSGRADTQYF. CDR3 sequence (DNA): TGCGCCAGTAGCCAAGATGCGCCTAGCGGGAGAGCAGATACGCAGTATTTT.

This clonotype was picked up many times. The chain uses TRBV6-1 and TRBJ2-1, with 11 bases lining up with TRBD2. Losses at the gene ends were 6 bases for V and 10 bases for J; bases not matched to a gene: 14. The CDR3 contains 16 residues. Germline CDR1 reads MNHNS; CDR2 reads SASEGT. The DNA for the CDR3 is TGTGCCAGCAGCGACAAACTAGCGGGAGAAGTAAGGGAGCAGTTCTTC. Encoded protein: CASSDKLAGEVREQFF.